The 4 T cell receptor beta chains below come from one sample, sequenced in a study of PD-L1 blockade in urothelial cancer. TCRdb's copy holds only in-frame clones and misses some; the assay was immunoSEQ multiplex PCR. The sample lists tens of thousands of clones, around 88% seen once, with approximately 1.9% in the top ten. Sequencing used PBMCs, obtained around atezolizumab (anti-PD-L1) treatment. The source is a man in his fifties or sixties with urothelial cancer.

V is TRBV18 and J is TRBJ2-6; possibly TRBD2 for D (5 bases). CDR3 length equals 15 residues. Germline V lookup: CDR1 KGHSH, CDR2 LQKENI. V was shortened by 4 bases and J by 0 bases, with 7 bases between the two germline ends. As DNA, the CDR3 is TGTGCCAGCTCACAGGAGGCCTCTGGGGCCAACGTCCTGACTTTC. This encodes CASSQEASGANVLTF.

This rearrangement joins TRBV4-2 to TRBJ2-1, with TRBD2 as a possible D gene (5 bases). The CDR3 has 14 amino acids. Between the trimmed V and J ends, which lost 5 bases and 4 bases, there was a span of 12 bases. Germline assignment: CDR1 LGHNA and CDR2 YNFKEQ. The CDR3 reads CASSSTGNYNEQFF. CDR3 nucleotides: TGTGCCAGCAGCTCGACGGGAAATTACAATGAGCAGTTCTTC.

V usage is TRBV5-4 and J usage is TRBJ2-5, with D possibly matching TRBD1 (6 bases). V dropped 2 bases and J dropped 1 base, with 12 bases sitting between them. Germline-derived CDR1 and CDR2 are SGHNT and YYREEE (reference sequence). The CDR3 sequence is 15 residues long. CDR3 residues: CASSFDTGSQETQYF. The CDR3 nucleotides read TGTGCCAGCAGCTTCGATACAGGGTCCCAAGAGACCCAGTACTTC.

The chain couples TRBV28 to TRBJ1-3; D is uncertain. V lost 3 bases, J lost 8 bases, and 5 bases lay in between. CDR3 length: 11 residues. Germline lookup yields CDR1 MDHEN and CDR2 SYDVKM. CDR3: CASSFRDTIYF. The CDR3 DNA follows: TGTGCCAGCAGTTTCCGGGACACCATATATTTT.